The clone carrying this TCR beta chain was detected only once. This table comes from immunoSEQ multiplex PCR, and its TCRdb copy is limited to in-frame clones, with some not included. Of roughly 62,000 clones in the sample, 80% to 90% were seen once. These data come from a study of T cell changes during pregnancy in multiple sclerosis. This CDR3 comprises 14 residues. V was shortened by 6 bases and J by 2 bases, with 17 bases between the two germline ends. Germline CDR1 is SQVTM and CDR2 is ANQGSEA. This chain joins TRBV29-1 and TRBJ2-7; perhaps TRBD1 as D (6 bases). This clonotype originated in a female donor with multiple sclerosis, enrolled in a pregnancy study. This specimen consisted of peripheral blood, obtained in the first trimester of pregnancy. In DNA, the CDR3 is TGCAGCGTCTCTCTGATTTACAGGGCCTACGAGCAGTACTTC. As protein: CSVSLIYRAYEQYF.